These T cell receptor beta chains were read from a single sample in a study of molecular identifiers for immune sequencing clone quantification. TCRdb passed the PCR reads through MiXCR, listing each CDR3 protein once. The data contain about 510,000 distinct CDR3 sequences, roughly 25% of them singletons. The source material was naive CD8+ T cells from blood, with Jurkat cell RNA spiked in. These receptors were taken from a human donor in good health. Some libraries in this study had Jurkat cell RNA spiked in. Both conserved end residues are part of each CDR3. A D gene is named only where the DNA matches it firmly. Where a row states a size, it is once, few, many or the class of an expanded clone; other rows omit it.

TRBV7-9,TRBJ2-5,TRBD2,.,CASSFTSGASGETQYF,TGTGCCAGCAGCTTTACTAGCGGGGCCTCCGGGGAGACCCAGTACTTC
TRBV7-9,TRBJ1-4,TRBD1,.,CASSWSVWDRQFATNEKLFF,TGTGCCAGCAGCTGGAGTGTTTGGGACAGACAATTTGCAACTAATGAAAAACTGTTTTTT
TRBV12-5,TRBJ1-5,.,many,CASGLEILEGLSNQPQHF,TGTGCTAGTGGTTTGGAAATTCTAGAAGGCCTTAGCAATCAGCCCCAGCATTTT
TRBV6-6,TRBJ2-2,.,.,CASTAVEGRYTGALFF,TGTGCCAGCACCGCCGTGGAGGGCCGGTACACCGGGGCGCTGTTTTTT
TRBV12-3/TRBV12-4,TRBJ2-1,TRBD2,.,CASSFSAGGRNEQFF,TGTGCCAGCTCCTTTTCGGCGGGAGGGCGTAATGAGCAGTTCTTC
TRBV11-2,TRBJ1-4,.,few,CASSSAGTGEKLFF,TGTGCCAGCAGCTCCGCCGGGACGGGAGAAAAACTGTTTTTT
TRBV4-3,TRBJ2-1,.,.,CASGPTSQVPYNEQFF,TGCGCCAGCGGCCCAACTTCGCAGGTACCCTACAATGAGCAGTTCTTC
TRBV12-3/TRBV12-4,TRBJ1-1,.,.,CASTGDGSLVAFF,TGTGCCAGCACCGGGGACGGCAGCTTAGTAGCTTTCTTT
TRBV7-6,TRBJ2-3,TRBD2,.,CAGSFNRPGLRTDTQYF,TGTGCCGGCAGCTTTAACCGACCGGGACTAAGAACAGATACGCAGTATTTT
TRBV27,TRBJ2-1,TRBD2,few,CASSFASGRANEQFF,TGTGCCAGCAGTTTCGCTAGCGGGAGGGCCAATGAGCAGTTCTTC
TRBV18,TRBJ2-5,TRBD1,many,CASSGDSQETQYF,TGTGCCAGCTCCGGGGACAGTCAAGAGACCCAGTACTTC
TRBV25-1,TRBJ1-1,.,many,CASSREWDLIEAFF,TGTGCCAGCAGCCGGGAATGGGACTTAATTGAAGCTTTCTTT
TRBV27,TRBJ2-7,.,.,CASGTMAAEQYF,TGTGCCAGCGGTACAATGGCGGCCGAGCAGTACTTC
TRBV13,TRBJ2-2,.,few,CASTPSGWGLTGELFF,TGTGCCAGCACCCCAAGCGGGTGGGGACTCACCGGGGAGCTGTTTTTT
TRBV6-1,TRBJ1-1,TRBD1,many,CASSPLTGAFTEAFF,TGTGCCAGCAGTCCATTGACAGGGGCTTTCACTGAAGCTTTCTTT
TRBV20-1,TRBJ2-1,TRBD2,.,CSAAGTSYNEQFF,TGCAGTGCAGCCGGGACTAGCTACAATGAGCAGTTCTTC
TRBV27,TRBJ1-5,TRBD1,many,CASSSTGPGQPQHF,TGTGCCAGCAGTTCGACAGGGCCAGGTCAGCCCCAGCATTTT
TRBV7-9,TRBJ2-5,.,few,CASSLVGLAQETQYF,TGTGCCAGCAGCTTAGTTGGCTTAGCCCAAGAGACCCAGTACTTC
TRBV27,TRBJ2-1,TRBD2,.,CASSLSSGSQDEQFF,TGTGCCAGCAGTCTATCGAGCGGGAGTCAGGATGAGCAGTTCTTC
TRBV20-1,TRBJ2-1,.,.,CSARDPSRNLQFF,TGCAGTGCTAGAGATCCATCGCGGAACCTGCAGTTCTTC
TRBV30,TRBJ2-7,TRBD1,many,CAWSPTGIEQYF,TGTGCCTGGAGTCCGACAGGGATCGAGCAGTACTTC
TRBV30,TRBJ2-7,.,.,CAWGTNYEQYF,TGTGCCTGGGGTACGAACTACGAGCAGTACTTC
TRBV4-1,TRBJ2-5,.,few,CASSQDRGVSETQYF,TGCGCCAGCAGCCAAGACAGAGGGGTTTCGGAGACCCAGTACTTC
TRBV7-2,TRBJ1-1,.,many,CASSLDWGLGFPEAFF,TGTGCCAGCAGCTTAGATTGGGGGCTCGGGTTCCCTGAAGCTTTCTTT
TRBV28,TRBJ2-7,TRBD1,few,CASSFRGPTPYEQYF,TGTGCCAGCAGTTTTAGGGGGCCCACGCCCTACGAGCAGTACTTC
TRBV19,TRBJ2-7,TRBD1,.,CASQLMVGQGYEQYF,TGTGCCAGCCAACTCATGGTGGGACAGGGCTACGAGCAGTACTTC
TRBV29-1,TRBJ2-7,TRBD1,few,CSVWTGPQHEQYF,TGCAGCGTGTGGACAGGGCCCCAACACGAGCAGTACTTC
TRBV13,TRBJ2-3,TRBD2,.,CASSSAGTDTQYF,TGTGCCAGCAGCTCAGCGGGGACAGATACGCAGTATTTT
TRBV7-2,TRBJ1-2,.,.,CASSLREEDYPNYGYTF,TGTGCCAGCAGCCTCCGGGAGGAGGATTACCCTAACTATGGCTACACCTTC
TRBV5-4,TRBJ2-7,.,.,CASSPTGRGSYEQYF,TGTGCCAGCAGTCCAACGGGACGCGGCTCCTACGAGCAGTACTTC
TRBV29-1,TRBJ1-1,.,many,CSVHLNTEAFF,TGCAGCGTCCACCTAAACACTGAAGCTTTCTTT
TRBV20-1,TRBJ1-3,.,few,CSAVSGGSSGNTIYF,TGCAGCGCTGTCTCCGGGGGAAGCTCTGGAAACACCATATATTTT
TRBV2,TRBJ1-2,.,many,CASSPDLPFRGQVYGYTF,TGTGCCAGCAGTCCGGACTTACCCTTCCGAGGACAAGTCTATGGCTACACCTTC
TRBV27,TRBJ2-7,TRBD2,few,CASSFTSGHTYEQYF,TGTGCCAGCAGTTTCACTAGCGGGCACACCTACGAGCAGTACTTC
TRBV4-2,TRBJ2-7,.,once,CASSHPATGAPYERYF,TGTGCCAGCAGCCACCCCGCGACGGGAGCCCCCTACGAGCGGTACTTC
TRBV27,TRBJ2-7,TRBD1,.,CASTGQMNEQYF,TGTGCCAGTACGGGACAGATGAACGAGCAGTACTTC
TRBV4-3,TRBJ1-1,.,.,CASSQPQGQSGEAFF,TGCGCCAGCAGCCAGCCCCAGGGCCAGTCAGGTGAAGCTTTCTTT
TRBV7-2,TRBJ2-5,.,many,CASSLGLTGQETQYF,TGTGCCAGCAGCTTAGGCCTTACCGGGCAAGAGACCCAGTACTTC
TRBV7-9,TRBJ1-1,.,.,CASSLVGIDTEAFF,TGTGCCAGCAGCTTAGTGGGAATTGACACTGAAGCTTTCTTT
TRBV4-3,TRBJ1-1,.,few,CASSPYMNTEAFF,TGCGCCAGCAGCCCCTATATGAACACTGAAGCTTTCTTT
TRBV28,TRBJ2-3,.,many,CASSLGRLQVRTDTQYF,TGTGCCAGCAGTTTAGGGCGTTTGCAGGTACGGACAGATACGCAGTATTTT
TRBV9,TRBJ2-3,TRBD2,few,CASSGRLAGEADTQYF,TGTGCCAGCAGCGGGAGACTAGCGGGGGAGGCAGATACGCAGTATTTT
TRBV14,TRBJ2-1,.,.,CASSQGGGVYNGQFF,TGTGCCAGCAGCCAAGGGGGCGGGGTATACAATGGGCAGTTCTTC
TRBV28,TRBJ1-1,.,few,CAGSGFRTEAFF,TGTGCCGGCTCCGGCTTCAGGACTGAAGCTTTCTTT
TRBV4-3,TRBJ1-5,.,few,CASSQVPEFQPQHF,TGCGCCAGCAGCCAAGTACCCGAATTTCAGCCCCAGCATTTT
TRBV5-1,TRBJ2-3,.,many,CASSWAGGISTDTQYF,TGCGCCAGCAGCTGGGCAGGTGGGATTAGCACAGATACGCAGTATTTT
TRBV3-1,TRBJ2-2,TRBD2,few,CASSQLAGGSFVGELFF,TGTGCCAGCAGCCAACTAGCGGGAGGATCTTTTGTCGGGGAGCTGTTTTTT
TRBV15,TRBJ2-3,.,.,CATNNNTDTQYF,TGTGCCACCAACAACAACACAGATACGCAGTATTTT
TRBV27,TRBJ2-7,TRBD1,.,CATGSGGSADEQYF,TGTGCCACCGGTTCAGGGGGTAGTGCAGACGAGCAGTACTTC
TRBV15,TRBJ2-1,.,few,CATSSKYSSDPPYNEQFF,TGTGCCACCAGCAGCAAGTACTCTAGCGACCCGCCCTACAATGAGCAGTTCTTC
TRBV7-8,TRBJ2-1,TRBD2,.,CASSRRTSGGSQTYNEQFF,TGTGCCAGCAGCCGACGGACTAGCGGGGGGTCCCAAACCTACAATGAGCAGTTCTTC
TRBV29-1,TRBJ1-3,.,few,CSVWVAGQVGNTIYF,TGCAGCGTTTGGGTCGCAGGGCAAGTTGGAAACACCATATATTTT